A selection of T cell receptor beta chains follows, all from one sample in a study of blood T cell repertoires in COVID-19. Here immunoSEQ multiplex PCR was the method, and the copy in TCRdb shows in-frame clones only, minus some. The sample has around 470,000 clones, 85% to 90% seen once. The specimen sequenced was peripheral blood. These receptors were collected from a man aged 18 to 30 with COVID-19, enrolled during active disease. Both conserved end residues are trimmed from each CDR3. Fields, in order: clone size, J gene, V gene, CDR3 protein. Size tells how often a clone was seen (once, few, many) or the class of an expanded clone, and some rows leave it out.

few,TRBJ2-7,TRBV10-2,ASNSRGPYEQY
once,TRBJ2-5,TRBV5-4,ASSLGQTQETQY
.,TRBJ1-1,TRBV7-3,ASSLGQQNTEAF
.,TRBJ2-1,TRBV29-1,SGVRANEQF
.,TRBJ2-1,TRBV5-6,ASSLRDSYNEQF
few,TRBJ2-1,TRBV7-9,ASSLATYNEQF
.,TRBJ2-1,TRBV5-1,ASSWSGTSGGFSYNEQF
.,TRBJ2-7,TRBV2,ASRGLTGHEQY
.,TRBJ1-2,TRBV9,ASSATPGQSGYT
.,TRBJ1-6,TRBV6-2/TRBV6-3,ASNPGGLGNSPLH
.,TRBJ2-1,TRBV10-3,AISVGGAAYNEQF
.,TRBJ2-1,TRBV10-2,ASLATSGRNEQF
once,TRBJ2-7,TRBV25-1,ASRRINVGEPSYEQY
.,TRBJ2-1,TRBV9,ASSGAGGEQF
.,TRBJ2-7,TRBV5-6,ASSLTTGINEQY
.,TRBJ1-1,TRBV6-5,ASSYSAHLNTEAF
once,TRBJ2-7,TRBV7-3,ASSLTGTGVYEQY
.,TRBJ2-3,TRBV5-1,ASRHYRDRVTDTQY
once,TRBJ2-2,TRBV7-9,ASSGRTRDSPGTGELF
.,TRBJ2-7,TRBV6-5,ASSMGQRATYEQY
.,TRBJ2-3,TRBV19,ASSTGDYADTQY
.,TRBJ2-7,TRBV28,ASSFKGASYEQY
.,TRBJ2-7,TRBV6-5,ASSVPGQEEEQY
.,TRBJ1-1,TRBV5-5,ASSFSPGANTEAF
.,TRBJ2-3,TRBV6-5,ASTSGVSTDTQY
.,TRBJ2-5,TRBV3-1/TRBV3-2,ASSHRRAGETQY
.,TRBJ1-6,TRBV28,ASSSNSPLH
.,TRBJ1-5,TRBV2,ASSGTGGDQPQH
.,TRBJ2-3,TRBV7-8,ASSLYTDTQY